The entry below gives a single T cell receptor (beta chain) sequence along with its context. The data are from a study of monozygotic twins with inflammatory bowel disease. Using the 5' RACE reads, TCRdb records one entry per CDR3 protein without DNA. The listing records 300,000 to 450,000 distinct CDR3 sequences. The germline gives CDR1 LGHNA, CDR2 YSLEER. The CDR3 is made up of 19 amino acids. The sequence derives from a human donor with ulcerative colitis or Crohn's disease, or a healthy co-twin of an affected twin (not recorded which). Material: blood. This chain links TRBV4-3 with TRBJ2-2; TCRdb's D call, TRBD2, is unchecked because there is no DNA. CDR3 protein: CASSQELAGDLLDTGELFF.